This T cell receptor (beta chain) was sequenced for a study of T-cell reconstitution after alpha-beta-depleted transplantation in children. Comments on this clonotype: What it binds is unknown.

The germline CDR1 and CDR2 sequences are MGHRA and YSYEKL. V lost 0 bases to trimming and J lost 0 bases, with 8 bases between them. The CDR3 contains 15 residues. Study results and limitations: Newly produced T cells mostly accounted for T-cell counts and diversity one year post-transplant. About two months after transplant, alpha-beta T cells reportedly came from several hundred expanded graft clones.

For TCRbeta, the library was prepared with unique molecular identifiers. TCRdb fed the PCR reads into MiXCR, producing one record per CDR3 protein. The repertoire holds approximately 500,000 distinct CDR3 sequences, about 10% seen once, with 2% to 2.5% in the top ten. This TCR came from a child under 10 years old with inherited bone marrow failure, due to receive a stem cell transplant. Here the sequenced sample was PBMCs, taken before TCRalphabeta/CD19-depleted stem cell transplant. This chain links TRBV4-1 with TRBJ1-1, with no clear D. The CDR3 sequence is CASSQDSTMNTEAFF. The CDR3 DNA follows: TGCGCCAGCAGCCAAGATAGTACTATGAACACTGAAGCTTTCTTT.